These 26 T cell receptor beta chains were sequenced from one sample in a study of blood T cell repertoires in COVID-19. Clones were sequenced by immunoSEQ multiplex PCR, and TCRdb holds only the in-frame ones, with some missing. The repertoire has about 280,000 clones, 83% of them found once; the top ten carry approximately 9%. Sequenced sample: peripheral blood. These receptor sequences come from a woman aged 45-60 years who had recovered from COVID-19.

V is TRBV24-1 and J is TRBJ2-5; 10 bases fit TRBD1. CDR1 is KGHDR and CDR2 is SFDVKD in the germline V gene. The length of the CDR3 is 16 residues. V dropped 4 bases and J dropped 5; count of bases not matched to a gene: 9. The CDR3 loop is CATSDPTTGGRETQYF. The CDR3 nucleotides read TGTGCCACCAGTGACCCTACGACAGGGGGCAGGGAGACCCAGTACTTC.

The chain joins TRBV16 to TRBJ1-6, with D uncertain. The germline gives CDR1 KGHSY, CDR2 FQNENV. Trimming removed 5 bases at V and 8 bases at J, with 10 bases between. The CDR3 totals 13 residues. CDR3 in amino acids: CASSKRQDSPLHF. The CDR3 region has the DNA TGTGCCAGCAGCAAGCGGCAGGATTCACCCCTCCACTTT.

In this sample, this clone turned up a few times. The chain links TRBV18 to TRBJ1-3; perhaps TRBD1 as D (6 bases). The germline V and J ends were trimmed by 3 bases and 4 bases, with 13 bases remaining between them. This CDR3 is built from 15 residues. CDR1 and CDR2 (germline): KGHSH, LQKENI. CDR3 loop: CASSPGGGAGNTIYF. The CDR3 nucleotides read TGTGCCAGCTCACCCGGCGGGGGCGCCGGAAACACCATATATTTT.

As DNA, the CDR3 is TGCGCCAGCAGCTTGATGAGTTTCGGGGAGCTGTTTTTT. Translating it yields CASSLMSFGELFF. The V and J genes are TRBV5-1 and TRBJ2-2; D not certain. CDR3 length: 13 residues. The V end lost 1 base, the J end lost 7 bases, and 8 bases lay between the germline ends. Germline V gene sequence: CDR1 SGHRS, CDR2 YFSETQ.

This chain links TRBV2 with TRBJ2-1, with 13 bases matching TRBD2. CDR3 length equals 15 residues. With V trimmed by 9 bases and J by 3 bases, 5 bases remained unmatched. Germline V lookup: CDR1 SNHLY, CDR2 FYNNEI. CDR3 residues: CASTRLAGGYNEQFF. In DNA form, the CDR3 reads TGTGCCAGTACGCGACTAGCGGGGGGCTACAATGAGCAGTTCTTC.

V usage is TRBV6-5 and J usage is TRBJ2-2; D is possibly TRBD1 (5 bases). The germline V and J ends were trimmed by 8 bases and 3 bases, with 10 bases remaining between them. This CDR3 is built from 13 residues. The germline V gene encodes CDR1 MNHEY and CDR2 SVGAGI. CDR3 in DNA: TGTGCCAGCCACAGGCATGACACCGGGGAGCTGTTTTTT. Translating gives CASHRHDTGELFF.

This chain links TRBV30 with TRBJ2-4, with 11 positions matching TRBD2. The CDR3 loop spans 15 amino acids. From germline, CDR1 is GTSNPN and CDR2 SVGIG (reference sequence). With V trimmed by 1 base and J by 8 bases, 7 bases remained unmatched. CDR3 nucleotides: TGTGCCTGGAGTGCGGCTAGCGGGAGGCTATACATTCAGTACTTC. It encodes CAWSAASGRLYIQYF.

V and J are TRBV6-6 and TRBJ1-4, with TRBD1 matching over 7 bases. Germline V gene data show CDR1 as MNHNY and CDR2 as SVGAGI (reference sequence). The CDR3 covers 17 residues. With 6 bases clipped from V and 0 bases from J, the junction kept 10 bases outside the gene matches. Written as DNA, the CDR3 is TGTGCCAGCAGACGATCCGGGACAGCCTCAACTAATGAAAAACTGTTTTTT. It translates to CASRRSGTASTNEKLFF.

The chain is built from TRBV4-3 and TRBJ2-7; 8 bases align to TRBD2. The J segment lost 2 bases and the V segment lost 1 base, leaving 7 bases of the junction unmatched. Per germline, CDR1 LGHNA and CDR2 YSLEER. The CDR3 is 16 amino acids. The CDR3 sequence: CASSQVVAGRPYEQYF. CDR3 DNA: TGCGCCAGCAGCCAAGTAGTAGCGGGACGGCCCTACGAGCAGTACTTC.

The gene calls are TRBV18 and TRBJ1-5; D is undetermined. The CDR3 sequence is 12 residues long. The germline V gene has CDR1 KGHSH and CDR2 LQKENI. V lost 6 bases to trimming and J lost 5 bases, with 8 bases between them. The CDR3 bases are TGTGCCAGCTCTCCGGTGGATCAGCCCCAGCATTTT. Translation: CASSPVDQPQHF.

The CDR3 is CASSLPGQGGTGELFF. The CDR3 coding sequence is TGTGCCAGCAGCTTACCAGGACAGGGGGGCACCGGGGAGCTGTTTTTT. This chain joins TRBV7-9 and TRBJ2-2, with 10 bases matching TRBD1. The CDR3 is 16 amino acids. CDR1 and CDR2 from the germline V gene are SEHNR and FQNEAQ (reference sequence). The V segment lost 2 bases and the J segment 4 bases; nucleotides outside the gene matches: 4.

The chain is built from TRBV7-2 and TRBJ1-5; D remains ambiguous. The CDR3 is 15 residues long. The V gene's germline CDR1 is SGHTA and CDR2 FQGNSA. The V and J ends lost 3 bases and 3 bases respectively, with 12 bases between them. The CDR3, as DNA: TGTGCCAGCAGCTTTGTGAGCAACCTCAATCAGCCCCAGCATTTT. Its translation is CASSFVSNLNQPQHF. The whole variable domain, filled in from reference TRBV7-2 and TRBJ1-5, reads GAGVSQSPSNKVTEKGKDVELRCDPISGHTALYWYRQSLGQGLEFLIYFQGNSAPDKSGLPSDRFSAERTGGSVSTLTIQRTQQEDSAVYLCASSFVSNLNQPQHFGDGTRLSIL.

This clone was observed a single time. This chain uses TRBV6-5 with TRBJ2-1; D gene ambiguous. CDR1 MNHEY and CDR2 SVGAGI come from the germline V gene. V dropped 3 bases and J dropped 10 bases, with 10 bases sitting between them. This CDR3 region has 12 residues. The CDR3 sequence is CASSYTRSEQFF. CDR3 nucleotide sequence: TGTGCCAGCAGTTATACTCGCTCGGAGCAGTTCTTC.

V gene TRBV5-6 combines with J gene TRBJ2-7, with TRBD1 matching 10 bases. CDR1 and CDR2 from the germline V gene are SGHDT and YYEEEE. The CDR3 is 15 amino acids. Germline trimming cut 0 bases from V and 2 bases from J; bases unmatched to any gene: 2. CDR3 in DNA: TGTGCCAGCAGCTTGGGGGACAGGGGAACCTACGAGCAGTACTTC. Protein sequence: CASSLGDRGTYEQYF.

CDR3 nucleotides: TGTGCCAGCAGCTTACCCTACAGGGGGCTCTCTGGAAACACCATATATTTT. Amino acid sequence: CASSLPYRGLSGNTIYF. This chain links TRBV13 with TRBJ1-3, with 9 bases identical to TRBD1. The germline gives CDR1 PRHDT, CDR2 FYEKMQ (reference sequence). Trimming took 2 bases from V and 0 from J; bases not matched to a gene: 5. This CDR3 is built from 17 residues.

The chain carries TRBV6-2 or TRBV6-3 and TRBJ1-5, with TRBD1 matching over 7 bases. Germline V gene sequence: CDR1 MNHEY, CDR2 SVGEGT. V shed 5 bases, J shed 4 bases, and the junction held 2 bases outside the gene matches. The CDR3 consists of 13 residues. CDR3 coding DNA: TGTGCCAGCAGTGACAGGGATAATCAGCCCCAGCATTTT. It yields the protein CASSDRDNQPQHF.

This chain connects TRBV11-3 to TRBJ2-7, with 11 bases that match TRBD2. CDR1 SGHNT and CDR2 YENEEA come from the germline V gene. The CDR3 totals 15 residues. The ends lost 3 bases at V and 2 bases at J; junction bases unmatched: 3. The DNA for the CDR3 is TGTGCCAGCAGCTTTGCTAGCGGGGGGACCTACGAGCAGTACTTC. This sequence encodes CASSFASGGTYEQYF.

V gene TRBV6-5 combines with J gene TRBJ2-1; 9 bases match TRBD2. V was pared by 4 bases and J by 4 bases, with 5 bases of the junction left unmatched. This CDR3 comprises 15 residues. Germline CDR1 MNHEY, CDR2 SVGAGI. As DNA, the CDR3 is TGTGCCAGCAGTTTAGCTAGCGGGGTATACAATGAGCAGTTCTTC. This sequence encodes CASSLASGVYNEQFF.

The J gene is TRBJ2-3, the V gene TRBV5-5, with D perhaps matching TRBD2 (6 bases). CDR1 and CDR2 from the germline V gene are SGHKS and YYEKEE (reference sequence). CDR3 length: 17 residues. Trimming took off 0 bases at V and 1 base at J, with 15 bases between the two ends. The CDR3 DNA follows: TGTGCCAGCAGCTTGGTCCCCGGGGGTACGGGCACAGATACGCAGTATTTT. Encoded protein: CASSLVPGGTGTDTQYF.

V usage is TRBV7-9 and J usage is TRBJ2-5; 7 bases line up with TRBD2. Per the germline V gene, CDR1 is SEHNR and CDR2 is FQNEAQ (reference sequence). The CDR3 runs 15 residues. V was clipped by 2 bases and J by 0 bases; unmatched bases: 3. CDR3 nucleotide sequence: TGTGCCAGCAGCTTATACGGGGGGTACCAAGAGACCCAGTACTTC. This encodes CASSLYGGYQETQYF.

The chain combines TRBV6-1 with TRBJ1-5; D is perhaps TRBD1 (5 bases). V was cut by 2 bases and J by 0 bases, with 14 bases left in between. Germline V gene lookup returns CDR1 MNHNS and CDR2 SASEGT. The CDR3 loop spans 17 amino acids. This CDR3 is CASSEKGGGVSNQPQHF. CDR3 DNA: TGTGCCAGCAGTGAAAAAGGCGGAGGGGTTAGCAATCAGCCCCAGCATTTT.

The chain uses TRBV18 and TRBJ2-5; possible D gene TRBD2, 7 bases. Germline CDR1 reads KGHSH; CDR2 reads LQKENI. The CDR3 runs to 15 residues. V was clipped by 1 base and J by 2 bases, with 11 bases between them. CDR3 region: CASSPRAGAQETQYF. The CDR3, as DNA: TGTGCCAGCTCACCACGTGCGGGGGCACAAGAGACCCAGTACTTC.

This sequence joins TRBV5-8 and TRBJ2-1; 7 nucleotides match TRBD1. This CDR3 is 13 amino acids long. Germline V CDR1 and CDR2: SGHTS, YDEGEE. Unmatched junction bases numbered 7, after V lost 4 bases and J lost 9 bases. The CDR3 DNA is TGTGCCAGCAGCAAGAAGGGACAGCTTGAGCAGTTCTTC. Residues: CASSKKGQLEQFF.

This clone appeared once. V is TRBV6-5 and J is TRBJ1-1; D call uncertain. Germline V gene data show CDR1 as MNHEY and CDR2 as SVGAGI. CDR3 length: 13 amino acids. Between the trimmed V and J ends, which lost 7 bases and 4 bases, there was a span of 13 bases. CDR3 sequence (DNA): TGTGCCAGCAACCGGTTGTATGGCACTGAAGCTTTCTTT. This sequence encodes CASNRLYGTEAFF.

This chain connects TRBV20-1 to TRBJ2-7; 7 bases are shared with TRBD2. The V gene's germline CDR1 is DFQATT and CDR2 SNEGSKA (reference sequence). The CDR3 length is 14 residues. V lost 3 bases, J lost 4 bases, and 9 bases stayed unmatched. The CDR3, as DNA: TGCAGTGCTAGTTGGCGGGAGAAGAGTTACGAGCAGTACTTC. It yields the protein CSASWREKSYEQYF.

The J gene is TRBJ1-5, the V gene TRBV27, with 7 bases matching TRBD1. This CDR3 spans 14 amino acids. Germline CDR1 is MNHEY and CDR2 is SMNVEV (reference sequence). The J segment lost 1 base and the V segment lost 7 bases, leaving 4 bases of the junction unmatched. CDR3 DNA: TGTGCCAGCAAGACAGGGTCGAGCAATCAGCCCCAGCATTTT. Translated: CASKTGSSNQPQHF.